Listed below are T cell receptor beta chains from one sample, sequenced in a study of cytomegalovirus exposure and HLA in healthy donors. The data were produced by immunoSEQ multiplex PCR, yet TCRdb's version contains in-frame clones alone and is incomplete. The profile shows more than 95,000 clones, approximately 79% of them singletons. The sample consisted of PBMCs. Every receptor here comes from a man between 60 and 70 years old in good health and CMV-seropositive. Each CDR3 is given with its conserved first and last residue. A D gene is named only where the DNA matches it firmly. Some rows mark clone size as missing; the rest say once, few, many or name a class of expanded clone.

>TRBJ2-2|TRBD1|TRBV5-1|NA
CASSLGAGTANTGELFF
TGCGCCAGCAGCTTGGGGGCCGGGACAGCGAACACCGGGGAGCTGTTTTTT
>TRBJ2-7|NA|TRBV29-1|NA
CSVTRPGSTYEQYF
TGCAGCGTCACTCGCCCAGGGTCAACCTACGAGCAGTACTTC
>TRBJ1-3|NA|TRBV28|NA
CATKLEDRPYSGNTIYF
TGTGCCACCAAGCTAGAAGACAGGCCCTACTCTGGAAACACCATATATTTT
>TRBJ1-3|TRBD1|TRBV15|NA
CATSLDRGAGNTIYF
TGTGCCACCAGCTTGGACAGGGGGGCTGGAAACACCATATATTTT
>TRBJ2-2|NA|TRBV6-5|NA
CASRPTVLAGELFF
TGTGCCAGCAGACCGACAGTCCTGGCCGGGGAGCTGTTTTTT
>TRBJ1-3|NA|TRBV5-4|once
CASSFGQGGIGNTIYF
TGTGCCAGCAGCTTTGGTCAGGGCGGAATCGGAAACACCATATATTTT
>TRBJ1-5|TRBD1|TRBV19|NA
CASSIRSPGQGSSRPGQPQHF
TGTGCCAGTAGTATCCGAAGTCCGGGACAGGGTTCCTCTCGACCAGGTCAGCCCCAGCATTTT
>TRBJ2-2|TRBD2|TRBV7-6|NA
CASSPSGGALGELFF
TGTGCCAGCAGCCCTAGCGGGGGGGCCCTGGGGGAGCTGTTTTTT
>TRBJ2-5|TRBD1|TRBV2|NA
CASRGQGETQYF
TGTGCCAGCAGAGGACAGGGAGAGACCCAGTACTTC
>TRBJ2-3|TRBD2|TRBV11-3|NA
CASSIGTSGASTDTQYF
TGTGCCAGCAGCATCGGGACTAGCGGGGCGAGCACAGATACGCAGTATTTT
>TRBJ2-7|NA|TRBV4-1|NA
CASSLTTTYEQYF
TGCGCCAGCAGCCTCACGACAACCTACGAGCAGTACTTC
>TRBJ2-7|NA|TRBV11-2|NA
CASSPGVSYEQYF
TGTGCCAGCAGCCCCGGGGTTTCCTACGAGCAGTACTTC
>TRBJ2-7|TRBD2|TRBV11-2|NA
CASSRPGLAAYEQYF
TGTGCCAGCAGCCGTCCGGGACTAGCGGCCTACGAGCAGTACTTC
>TRBJ1-2|TRBD1|TRBV15|NA
CATSSGRDRYGYTF
TGTGCCACCAGCAGCGGCAGGGACAGATATGGCTACACCTTC
>TRBJ2-2|TRBD1|TRBV7-2|NA
CASSLYGGQSTGELFF
TGTGCCAGCAGCTTATATGGGGGACAGTCGACCGGGGAGCTGTTTTTT
>TRBJ2-5|NA|TRBV9|NA
CASSAPLEETQYF
TGTGCCAGCAGCGCCCCACTAGAAGAGACCCAGTACTTC
>TRBJ2-1|NA|TRBV18|NA
CASSPLTGGTARYNEQFF
TGTGCCAGCTCACCATTGACCGGAGGGACAGCGAGATACAATGAGCAGTTCTTC
>TRBJ2-1|NA|TRBV19|once
CASSIGSYNEQFF
TGTGCCAGTAGTATTGGCAGTTACAATGAGCAGTTCTTC
>TRBJ1-1|NA|TRBV6-5|NA
CASSAQGRGTEAFF
TGTGCCAGCAGTGCACAGGGTAGGGGCACTGAAGCTTTCTTT
>TRBJ2-4|TRBD1|TRBV5-6|NA
CASSLAPGGTAKNIQYF
TGTGCCAGCAGCTTGGCCCCAGGGGGCACGGCCAAAAACATTCAGTACTTC
>TRBJ1-4|NA|TRBV5-1|NA
CASSLDGRSNEKLFF
TGCGCCAGCAGCTTGGACGGCAGGTCTAATGAAAAACTGTTTTTT
>TRBJ2-3|TRBD1|TRBV9|NA
CASSPRDRDTQYF
TGTGCCAGCAGCCCACGGGACAGAGATACGCAGTATTTT
>TRBJ1-2|NA|TRBV5-5|NA
CASSLATGNGGYTF
TGTGCCAGCAGCTTGGCAACAGGGAATGGTGGCTACACCTTC
>TRBJ1-1|NA|TRBV20-1|NA
CSAPPVTEAFF
TGCAGTGCGCCCCCGGTCACTGAAGCTTTCTTT
>TRBJ2-3|NA|TRBV2|NA
CASSRTDTQYF
TGTGCCAGTAGCCGCACAGATACGCAGTATTTT
>TRBJ2-1|TRBD1|TRBV6-6|NA
CASSSGWDSNEQFF
TGTGCCAGCAGTTCGGGGTGGGACAGCAATGAGCAGTTCTTC